This T cell receptor beta chain was captured by sequencing in a study of shared clonotypes between healthy human individuals. Study findings and constraints: Naive subsets generally had larger estimated richness than memory subsets.

The run depth of the assay was deep. Clones were sequenced by immunoSEQ multiplex PCR, and TCRdb holds only the in-frame ones, with some missing. The data contain 1 million to 1.3 million clones, approximately 78% of them singletons. As concerns this clone: Its antigen is still unknown.

V lost 6 bases and J 6 bases, leaving 11 bases between the germline ends. CDR1 and CDR2 from the germline V gene are SNHLY and FYNNEI. The length of the CDR3 is 12 residues. The specimen was memory CD4+ T cells from PBMCs. The subset is: CD45RA-negative fraction. The chain joins TRBV2 to TRBJ1-2; D may be TRBD1 (6 bases). The origin of this receptor is a man aged 18 to 30 in good health. Some clones in this sample may be carry-over from other donors' samples. This CDR3 reads CASRFEGDGYTF. CDR3 sequence (DNA): TGTGCCAGCAGGTTCGAGGGGGATGGCTACACCTTC.